The source of this T cell receptor (beta chain) is a study of blood T cell repertoires in COVID-19. V lost 5 bases to trimming and J lost 0 bases; unmatched junction nucleotides: 10. The germline V gene encodes CDR1 SGHTA and CDR2 FQGNSA. This CDR3 contains 16 residues. This clone was seen just once. Profiled with immunoSEQ multiplex PCR; TCRdb holds only in-frame clones, not every one. The table includes about 16,000 clones, 86% detected once. The receptor comes from a human donor with active COVID-19. The donor label of this sample is uncertain. The sequenced material came from peripheral blood. The rearrangement joins TRBV7-2 to TRBJ2-7; 7 bases align to TRBD1. The CDR3 DNA follows: TGTGCCAGCAGCCCTCGGACAGGCCGAAGCTCCTACGAGCAGTACTTC. This gives the protein CASSPRTGRSSYEQYF.